Each of the 15 T cell receptor beta chains below was sequenced from the same sample in a study of post-analysis software for immune sequencing data. Unique molecular identifiers featured in each of the TCR beta cDNA libraries. MiXCR was run by TCRdb on the PCR reads, yielding one entry per CDR3 protein. The sample includes hundreds of thousands of distinct CDR3 sequences, 30% of them seen just once. Antigens for these TCRs are unknown. Points from the study as a whole: Five or six TRBV segments (TRBV5-6, TRBV5-1 and TRBV20-1 among them) occurred more frequently in patients than in controls.

Sequences were obtained from blood. The receptors shown here come from a girl aged 5-17 years with multiple sclerosis.

This clonotype was detected only a few times. The J gene is TRBJ2-5, the V gene TRBV28, with unresolved D. CDR3 length equals 14 residues. CDR1 is MDHEN, CDR2 SYDVKM, per germline. V was shortened by 5 bases and J by 5 bases, with 15 bases between the two germline ends. CDR3: CASSVSRVSETQYF. As DNA, the CDR3 is TGTGCCAGCAGTGTTAGCCGGGTCTCGGAGACCCAGTACTTC.

This clonotype turned up a few times. The chain employs TRBV6-6 and TRBJ2-3; 8 bases fit TRBD1. Trimming cost V 2 bases and J 2 bases; bases outside gene matches: 3. This CDR3 contains 15 residues. Germline-derived CDR1 and CDR2 are MNHNY and SVGAGI (reference sequence). The CDR3 DNA is TGTGCCAGCAGTTACAACAGGGGGTCCACAGATACGCAGTATTTT. It translates to CASSYNRGSTDTQYF.

The genes are TRBV12-5 and TRBJ2-2; 9 bases fit TRBD1. This CDR3 is 17 amino acids long. V was pared by 1 base and J by 3 bases, with 6 bases of the junction left unmatched. Germline CDR1 reads LGHNT; CDR2 reads FRNRAP. CDR3 region: CASGLARGTGHTGELFF. DNA for the CDR3: TGTGCTAGTGGTTTGGCCCGAGGGACAGGGCACACCGGGGAGCTGTTTTTT.

The chain employs TRBV6-2 or TRBV6-3 and TRBJ1-1; D gene ambiguous. Germline lookup yields CDR1 MNHEY and CDR2 SVGEGT. This CDR3 spans 13 amino acids. The V end lost 6 bases, the J end lost 6 bases, and 14 bases lay between the germline ends. This CDR3 is CASSQTLGAEAFF. In nucleotides, the CDR3 is TGTGCCAGCAGCCAAACCCTCGGTGCTGAAGCTTTCTTT.

The chain links TRBV7-2 to TRBJ2-1; 10 bases are a match to TRBD2. Trimming took 7 bases from V and 10 from J; bases not matched to a gene: 7. CDR1 is SGHTA and CDR2 is FQGNSA in the germline V gene. The CDR3 contains 13 residues. CDR3 nucleotides: TGTGCCAGCAAAAAGCGGGAGGGCCACGAGCAGTTCTTC. Encoded protein: CASKKREGHEQFF.

The rearrangement joins TRBV29-1 to TRBJ2-3; D may be TRBD1 (6 bases). CDR1 and CDR2 from the germline V gene are SQVTM and ANQGSEA. The CDR3 length is 14 residues. V lost 3 bases and J 3 bases, leaving 13 bases between the germline ends. The CDR3 protein is CSVDWGRGTDTQYF. CDR3 nucleotides: TGCAGCGTTGACTGGGGCAGGGGTACAGATACGCAGTATTTT.

This clonotype was picked up a small number of times. The CDR3 reads CASSPHTTGYYTF. CDR3 bases: TGTGCCAGCAGCCCGCACACAACAGGGTACTACACCTTC. The chain carries TRBV7-2 and TRBJ1-2; TRBD1 might be the D (6 bases). In germline, CDR1 is SGHTA, CDR2 FQGNSA. Between the trimmed V and J ends, which lost 5 bases and 10 bases, there was a span of 17 bases. This CDR3 has 13 amino acids.

This clonotype was picked up a small number of times. The chain employs TRBV3-1 and TRBJ2-4; 10 bases fit TRBD2. Germline trimming cut 0 bases from V and 11 bases from J; bases unmatched to any gene: 7. This CDR3 has 15 residues. Germline V gene sequence: CDR1 LGHDT, CDR2 YNNKEL (reference sequence). CDR3 DNA: TGTGCCAGCAGCCAAGATCGTACTAGCGGGGCACTTCAGTACTTC. Amino acids: CASSQDRTSGALQYF.

This clonotype was seen a handful of times. The chain links TRBV7-2 to TRBJ2-5; no reliable D call. The CDR3 loop spans 12 amino acids. V lost 3 bases and J 5 bases, leaving 7 bases between the germline ends. The germline V gene encodes CDR1 SGHTA and CDR2 FQGNSA. This chain's CDR3 is CASSFAWETQYF. The CDR3 DNA reads as TGTGCCAGCAGCTTCGCATGGGAGACCCAGTACTTC.

This clonotype showed up just a few times. CDR3 sequence reads: CASSRGTGANYEQYF. The CDR3 DNA follows: TGTGCCAGCAGCCGGGGGACAGGGGCTAACTACGAGCAGTACTTC. This sequence joins TRBV7-2 and TRBJ2-7; 10 bases map to TRBD1. Germline assignment: CDR1 SGHTA and CDR2 FQGNSA. The CDR3 is made up of 15 amino acids. V lost 5 bases, J lost 3 bases, and 7 bases stayed unmatched.

This clonotype appeared a few times. The J gene is TRBJ2-7, the V gene TRBV2, with D possibly being TRBD1 (5 bases). CDR3 length: 12 amino acids. The V end lost 8 bases, the J end lost 3 bases, and 11 bases lay between the germline ends. Germline CDR1 reads SNHLY; CDR2 reads FYNNEI. CDR3 in amino acids: CASRQPLYEQYF. DNA for the CDR3: TGTGCCAGCCGACAGCCCCTCTACGAGCAGTACTTC.

The count of this clonotype is one. The chain joins TRBV7-9 to TRBJ1-1, with a possible D match to TRBD1 (5 bases). CDR1 is SEHNR and CDR2 is FQNEAQ in the germline V gene (reference sequence). Trimming removed 5 bases at V and 3 bases at J, with 13 bases between. This CDR3 region has 14 residues. CDR3: CASSGGGSHTEAFF. CDR3 DNA sequence: TGTGCCAGCAGCGGGGGGGGTAGTCACACTGAAGCTTTCTTT.

At least ten counts were recorded for this clonotype. The genes are TRBV10-3 and TRBJ1-2, with a tentative D call TRBD1 (5 bases). There are 15 residues in the CDR3. The germline V gene encodes CDR1 ENHRY and CDR2 SYGVKD. The V end lost 2 bases, the J end lost 5 bases, and 15 bases lay between the germline ends. CDR3 residues: CAISEIGAEIYGYTF. The CDR3 DNA reads TGTGCCATCAGTGAGATTGGGGCGGAAATTTATGGCTACACCTTC.

This clonotype was counted only a few times. One end of the junction fails to match germline, which may point to a read error. The chain employs TRBV2 and TRBJ2-1, with 7 nucleotides matching TRBD1. Germline-derived CDR1 and CDR2 are SNHLY and FYNNEI. The CDR3 is made up of 13 amino acids. The CDR3 coding sequence is TGTGCCAGCACGGGACAGCTATACAATGGGCAGTTCTTC. This codes for CASTGQLYNGQFF.

This clonotype has a handful of counts. The chain uses TRBV27 and TRBJ2-1; 8 bases are shared with TRBD2. This CDR3 comprises 15 residues. V dropped 3 bases and J dropped 9; count of bases not matched to a gene: 10. In germline, CDR1 is MNHEY, CDR2 SMNVEV (reference sequence). The CDR3 reads CASSLFTGRGGEQFF. CDR3 DNA sequence: TGTGCCAGCAGTTTGTTCACGGGACGGGGGGGTGAGCAGTTCTTC.